The T cell receptor beta chain under discussion was sequenced for a study of T cell repertoires in cytomegalovirus infection. TCRdb analysed the reads with MiXCR anew, one entry per CDR3 protein. Altogether 550,000 to 700,000 distinct CDR3 sequences are present, 35% to 50% being singletons, with the ten largest covering more than 40%. This clonotype was counted between two and nine times. As yet, its antigen is unknown. Study-level findings and limits: People with CMV and the relevant HLA were identified by cumulative public TCR beta family frequency. HLA-C-restricted CMV clonotypes gave the most frequent clonotype in two of eight donors.

Germline CDR1 reads SGHTA; CDR2 reads FQGNSA. The V end was cut by 0 bases, the J end by 4 bases, with 7 bases between. The CDR3 runs 13 residues. This specimen consisted of cultured PBMCs, obtained from culture after CMV antigen stimulation. The chain combines TRBV7-2 with TRBJ2-7; D ambiguous. This TCR came from a human donor in good health (CMV status not recorded). Some clones in this sample may be carry-over from other donors' samples. The DNA for the CDR3 is TGTGCCAGCAGCTTAGCGTGGAGATACGAGCAGTACTTC. It is translated as CASSLAWRYEQYF. The whole variable domain, filled in from reference TRBV7-2 and TRBJ2-7, reads GAGVSQSPSNKVTEKGKDVELRCDPISGHTALYWYRQSLGQGLEFLIYFQGNSAPDKSGLPSDRFSAERTGGSVSTLTIQRTQQEDSAVYLCASSLAWRYEQYFGPGTRLTVT.